The present TCR beta chain was sequenced within a study of T cell responses to AZD1222 COVID-19 vaccine. Study-level results: White British donors predominated, females outnumbered males, and clonal diversity was possibly underestimated. Spike as a whole was targeted by vaccine-associated CD4 TCRs, dominant at 160-218 and 743-854.

With respect to this clone: As yet, its antigen is unknown.

In germline, CDR1 is SGHTA, CDR2 FQGNSA. This CDR3 contains 19 residues. Germline trimming cut 0 bases from V and 5 bases from J; bases unmatched to any gene: 15. Assay: immunoSEQ multiplex PCR; the TCRdb copy retains only in-frame clones and omits some. The sample lists about 76,000 clones, more than 75% seen once, with 4% to 5.5% in the top ten. The receptor was isolated from an adult in good health. The chain joins TRBV7-2 to TRBJ2-1; 8 nucleotides match TRBD2. Sequenced here: peripheral blood, sampled on day 0 of MenACWY control vaccination. The CDR3 sequence is CASSLAYLQGLDGHNEQFF. CDR3 DNA sequence: TGTGCCAGCAGCTTAGCATACTTGCAGGGACTAGACGGACACAATGAGCAGTTCTTC.